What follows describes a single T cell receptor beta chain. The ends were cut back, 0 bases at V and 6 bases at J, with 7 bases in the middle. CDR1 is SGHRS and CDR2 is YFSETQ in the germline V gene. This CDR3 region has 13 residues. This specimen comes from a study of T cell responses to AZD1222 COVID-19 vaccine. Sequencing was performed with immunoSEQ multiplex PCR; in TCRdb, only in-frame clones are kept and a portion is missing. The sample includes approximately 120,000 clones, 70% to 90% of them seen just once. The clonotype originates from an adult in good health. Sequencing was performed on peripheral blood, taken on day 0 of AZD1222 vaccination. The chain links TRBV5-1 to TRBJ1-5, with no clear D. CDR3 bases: TGCGCCAGCAGCTTGGGTTTCGGTCAGCCCCAGCATTTT. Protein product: CASSLGFGQPQHF.